This T cell receptor beta chain appears in the sequencing data of a study of T cells in Graves' hyperthyroidism and ophthalmopathy. Germline V lookup: CDR1 SGHVS, CDR2 FQNEAQ. Trimming removed 3 bases at V and 9 bases at J, with 23 bases between. This CDR3 contains 16 residues. It was RNA transcripts that yielded the amplified TCR beta CDR3 regions. The TCR CDR3 first-round RT-PCR relied on the HTBI primer set. Each CDR3 protein is one row after TCRdb ran MiXCR on the multiplex PCR reads. The sample contains 480,000 or so distinct CDR3 sequences, roughly 45% of which appear only once. The TCR was taken from an adult woman with Graves' disease, either hyperthyroidism or ophthalmopathy (not recorded which). The chain joins TRBV7-8 to TRBJ1-1, with D tentatively TRBD1 (6 bases). Sequenced sample: peripheral blood or thyroid tissue (not recorded which). The CDR3 loop is CASSFRGIGQGTQAFF. The CDR3 coding sequence is TGTGCCAGCAGCTTTCGGGGAATTGGGCAGGGGACTCAAGCTTTCTTT.